This T cell receptor (beta chain) was profiled in a study of radiotherapy plus CTLA-4 blockade in lung cancer. Study background: Around 19% of enrolled patients responded objectively, and roughly 30% had disease control. Study results and limitations: Early clonal dynamics of blood T cells, together with interferon-beta, were reported as the best response predictor. Clones derived from tumor TCRs expanded in blood after radiotherapy plus ipilimumab.

Details on this clone: Its specificity is unknown.

Trimming pared 2 bases from V and 2 bases from J, leaving 17 bases between. The CDR3 is 17 residues long. Germline CDR1 and CDR2: MGHRA and YSYEKL. The assay was immunoSEQ multiplex PCR, and TCRdb's table has in-frame clones only and misses some. This sample has more than 60,000 clones, with around 76% found just once. The study gave focal radiation plus ipilimumab CTLA-4 blockade to patients with chemo-refractory metastatic non-small-cell lung cancer. The sample was peripheral blood, taken from a patient treated with radiotherapy plus ipilimumab. V usage is TRBV4-1 and J usage is TRBJ2-3, with D unclear. This clonotype was obtained from a human donor with non-small cell lung cancer who had a complete response to radiotherapy plus ipilimumab. The CDR3 loop is CASSQPRSGRATDTQYF. Here the CDR3 DNA reads TGCGCCAGCAGCCAACCGAGGTCCGGCCGCGCCACAGATACGCAGTATTTT.